Listed below are T cell receptor beta chains from one sample, sequenced in a study of OX40 agonist ivuxolimab in advanced cancers. Profiling relied on immunoSEQ multiplex PCR, and the TCRdb table lists in-frame clones only, not all of them. The repertoire holds more than 60,000 clones, with around 83% as singletons. The sequencing here drew on CD4+ or CD8+ T cells sorted from blood, taken in a trial of the OX40 agonist ivuxolimab. These receptors all come from an adult with an advanced solid tumor such as melanoma, head and neck, liver or kidney cancer. Both conserved end residues are part of each CDR3. A D gene is named only where the DNA matches it firmly. Only part of the rows carry a size: once, few, many, or a class if the clone is expanded.

few	TRBV7-9	TRBJ2-7	.	TGTGCCAGCAGCTTGACGGGACCTGGTGAGCAGTACTTC	CASSLTGPGEQYF
few	TRBV6-5	TRBJ2-7	.	TGTGCCAGCAGTTACTCCGGGAGGGGGCCTGGCGAGCAGTACTTC	CASSYSGRGPGEQYF
.	TRBV5-1	TRBJ1-2	.	TGCGCCAGCAGCCCGCGGACCTTTGCGGGCGGTGGCTACACCTTC	CASSPRTFAGGGYTF
.	TRBV19	TRBJ2-3	TRBD2	TGTGCCAGTAGTACAGCGAGCGGGGGGGCGGGGACGCAGTATTTT	CASSTASGGAGTQYF
.	TRBV4-1	TRBJ1-4	.	TGCGCCAGCAGCCTCGGGATTACTAATGAAAAACTGTTTTTT	CASSLGITNEKLFF
.	TRBV6-5	TRBJ2-7	.	TGTGCCAGCAGTGAATCCGGCAACTACGAGCAGTACTTC	CASSESGNYEQYF
.	TRBV5-4	TRBJ1-1	.	TGTGCCAGCAGCTTGGACCCGGGGTCTTCGAACACTGAAGCTTTCTTT	CASSLDPGSSNTEAFF
.	TRBV6-1	TRBJ2-3	TRBD2	TGTGCCAGCAGTGTAGGGTGGACTAGCGGGACAGATACGCAGTATTTT	CASSVGWTSGTDTQYF
.	TRBV5-1	TRBJ1-4	.	TGCGCCAGCAGCCCAGGACACCGTGGAACTAATGAAAAACTGTTTTTT	CASSPGHRGTNEKLFF
.	TRBV7-6	TRBJ1-6	TRBD1	TGTGCCAGCAGCTCGACCGGGACAGGGAATTCACCCCTCCACTTT	CASSSTGTGNSPLHF
once	TRBV7-2	TRBJ2-3	TRBD2	TGTGCCAGCAGCCCGCCGGGACTAGCGGGGGGCCCAGATACGCAGTATTTT	CASSPPGLAGGPDTQYF
once	TRBV4-1	TRBJ1-2	.	TGCGCCAGCAGCCCCCCCCATTGGGGCGGCTACACCTTC	CASSPPHWGGYTF